This T cell receptor (beta chain) stems from a study of response to subunit inactivated influenza vaccine. Study-level points and caveats: The authors offered the suggestion that each seasonal influenza vaccination recruits few new T cells.

This CDR3 contains 14 residues. The germline V and J ends were trimmed by 10 bases and 2 bases, with 16 bases remaining between them. In germline, CDR1 is MDHEN, CDR2 SYDVKM. This clonotype was seen at least ten times. Its antigen remains unknown. TCRdb fed the RT-PCR reads into MiXCR, producing one record per CDR3 protein. Seen here are approximately 530,000 distinct CDR3 sequences, approximately 6.9% observed once, and the top ten hold about an eighth. The starting material was PBMCs from blood, obtained less than 25 months after vaccination. V is TRBV28 and J is TRBJ2-3; possibly TRBD2 for D (5 bases). This sequence originates from a man aged 50 to 69 who received an inactivated influenza vaccine. CDR3 coding DNA: TGTGCCACCTCCGGGGTCGCTCACACAGATACGCAGTATTTT. Residues: CATSGVAHTDTQYF.